This record concerns one T cell receptor (beta chain) sequence. Antigen: not known. 5' RACE with UMI labels generated the TRB cDNA libraries. TCRdb reprocessed the 5' RACE reads and reports one entry per CDR3 protein, with no DNA. The listing records 75,000 to 100,000 distinct CDR3 sequences. CDR1 is LGHDT and CDR2 is YNNKEL in the germline V gene (reference sequence). The CDR3 loop spans 14 amino acids. This specimen comes from a study of CXCR3-negative and CXCR3-positive naive CD8 T cells. Findings and limits, study-wide: CXCR3-positive naive cells had more hydrophobic TRB CDR3s than CXCR3-negative naive cells. Diversity in memory CD8+ cells fell much lower than the comparably high levels seen in both naive subsets. With CXCR3 expression partially decreased after cryopreservation, most assays relied on fresh PBMCs.

The sequence derives from a human donor in good health. Some clones in this sample may be carry-over from other donors' samples. The chain links TRBV3-1 to TRBJ2-3. Input material: naive CXCR3+ CD8+ T cells from blood. Subset defined: CD45RO-CCR7+CD27+CD95- naive CD8+ T cells expressing CXCR3 (TNR3+). The chain's CDR3 is CASSHGLAEDTQYF.